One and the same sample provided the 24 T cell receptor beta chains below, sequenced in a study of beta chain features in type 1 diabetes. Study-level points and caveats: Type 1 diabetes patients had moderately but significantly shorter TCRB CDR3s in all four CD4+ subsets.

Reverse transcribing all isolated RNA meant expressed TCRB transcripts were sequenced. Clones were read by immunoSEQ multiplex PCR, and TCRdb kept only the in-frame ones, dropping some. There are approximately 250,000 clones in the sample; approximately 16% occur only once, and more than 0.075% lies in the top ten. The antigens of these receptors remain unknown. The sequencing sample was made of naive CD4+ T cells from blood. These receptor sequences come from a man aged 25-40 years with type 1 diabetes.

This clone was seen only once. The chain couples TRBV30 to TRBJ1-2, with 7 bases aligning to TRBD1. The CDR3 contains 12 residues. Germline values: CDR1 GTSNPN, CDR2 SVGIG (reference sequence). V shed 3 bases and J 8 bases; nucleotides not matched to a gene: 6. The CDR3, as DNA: TGTGCCTGGAGCGCAGGGGGGCGAGGCTACACCTTC. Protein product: CAWSAGGRGYTF.

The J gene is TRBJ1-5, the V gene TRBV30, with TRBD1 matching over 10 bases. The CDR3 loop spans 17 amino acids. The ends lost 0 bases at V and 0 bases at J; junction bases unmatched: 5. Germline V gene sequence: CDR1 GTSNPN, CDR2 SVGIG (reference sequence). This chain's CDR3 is CAWSVGTGANSNQPQHF. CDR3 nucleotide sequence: TGTGCCTGGAGTGTAGGGACAGGGGCTAATAGCAATCAGCCCCAGCATTTT.

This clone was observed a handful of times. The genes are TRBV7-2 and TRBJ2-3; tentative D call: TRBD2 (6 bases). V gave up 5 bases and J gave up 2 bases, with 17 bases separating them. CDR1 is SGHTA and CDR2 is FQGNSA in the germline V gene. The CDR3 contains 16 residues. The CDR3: CASSLLGDSVTDTQYF. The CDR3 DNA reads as TGTGCCAGCAGCCTCCTGGGGGACTCTGTCACAGATACGCAGTATTTT. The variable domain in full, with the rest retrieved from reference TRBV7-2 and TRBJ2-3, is GAGVSQSPSNKVTEKGKDVELRCDPISGHTALYWYRQSLGQGLEFLIYFQGNSAPDKSGLPSDRFSAERTGGSVSTLTIQRTQQEDSAVYLCASSLLGDSVTDTQYFGPGTRLTVL.

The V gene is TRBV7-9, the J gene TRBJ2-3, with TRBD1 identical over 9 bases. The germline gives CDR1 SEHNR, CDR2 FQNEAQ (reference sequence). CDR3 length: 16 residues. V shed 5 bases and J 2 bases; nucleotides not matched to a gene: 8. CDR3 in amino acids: CASSRAGTGPTDTQYF. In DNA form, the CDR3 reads TGTGCCAGCAGCCGCGCCGGGACAGGGCCCACAGATACGCAGTATTTT.

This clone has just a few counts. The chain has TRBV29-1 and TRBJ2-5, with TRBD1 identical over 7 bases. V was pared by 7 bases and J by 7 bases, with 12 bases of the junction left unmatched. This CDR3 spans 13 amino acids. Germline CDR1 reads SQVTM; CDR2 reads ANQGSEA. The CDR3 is CSGGDSKEGTQYF. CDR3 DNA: TGCAGCGGTGGGGACAGCAAAGAAGGGACCCAGTACTTC.

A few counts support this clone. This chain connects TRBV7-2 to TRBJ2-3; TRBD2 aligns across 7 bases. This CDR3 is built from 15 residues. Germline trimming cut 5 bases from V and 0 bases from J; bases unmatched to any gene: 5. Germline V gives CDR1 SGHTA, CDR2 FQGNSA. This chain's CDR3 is CASSQLATSTDTQYF. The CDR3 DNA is TGTGCCAGCAGCCAACTAGCGACTAGCACAGATACGCAGTATTTT.

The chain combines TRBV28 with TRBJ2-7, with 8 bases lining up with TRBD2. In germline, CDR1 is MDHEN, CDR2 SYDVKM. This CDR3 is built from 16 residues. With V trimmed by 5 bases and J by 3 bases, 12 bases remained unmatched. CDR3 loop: CASSAGTRVFHYEQYF. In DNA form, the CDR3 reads TGTGCCAGCAGTGCCGGGACTAGAGTTTTCCACTACGAGCAGTACTTC. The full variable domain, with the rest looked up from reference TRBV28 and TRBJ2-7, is DVKVTQSSRYLVKRTGEKVFLECVQDMDHENMFWYRQDPGLGLRLIYFSYDVKMKEKGDIPEGYSVSREKKERFSLILESASTNQTSMYLCASSAGTRVFHYEQYFGPGTRLTVT.

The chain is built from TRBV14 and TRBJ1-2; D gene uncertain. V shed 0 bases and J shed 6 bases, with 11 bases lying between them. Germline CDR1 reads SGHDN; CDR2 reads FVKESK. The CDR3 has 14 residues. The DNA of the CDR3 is TGTGCCAGCAGCCAAGATTTGGGTGTCGATGGCTACACCTTC. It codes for CASSQDLGVDGYTF.

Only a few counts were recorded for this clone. CDR3 loop: CASSLEGGANVLTF. The DNA for the CDR3 is TGTGCCAGCAGCTTGGAGGGTGGGGCCAACGTCCTGACTTTC. The chain employs TRBV5-6 and TRBJ2-6, with no clear D. This CDR3 is built from 14 residues. In germline, CDR1 is SGHDT, CDR2 YYEEEE. V shed 0 bases and J shed 3 bases, with 4 bases lying between them.

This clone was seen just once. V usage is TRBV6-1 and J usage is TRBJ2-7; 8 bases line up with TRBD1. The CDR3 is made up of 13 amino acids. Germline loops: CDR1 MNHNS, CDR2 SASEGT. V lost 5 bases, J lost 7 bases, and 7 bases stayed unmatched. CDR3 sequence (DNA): TGTGCCAGCAGTCGGGACAGGCCGGGGGAGCAGTACTTC. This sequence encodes CASSRDRPGEQYF.

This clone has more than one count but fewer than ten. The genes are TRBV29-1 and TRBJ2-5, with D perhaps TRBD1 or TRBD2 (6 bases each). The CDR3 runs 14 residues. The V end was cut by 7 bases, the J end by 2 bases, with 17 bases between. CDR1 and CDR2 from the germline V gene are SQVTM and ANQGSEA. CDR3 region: CSASRRGIQETQYF. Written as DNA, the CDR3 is TGCAGCGCCAGCCGGAGGGGGATACAAGAGACCCAGTACTTC.

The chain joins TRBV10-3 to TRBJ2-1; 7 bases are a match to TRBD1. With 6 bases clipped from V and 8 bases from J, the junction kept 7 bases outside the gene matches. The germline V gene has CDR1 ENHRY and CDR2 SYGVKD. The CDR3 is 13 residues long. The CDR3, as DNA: TGTGCCATCAGGAGGGGGACAGAGGATGAGCAGTTCTTC. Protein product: CAIRRGTEDEQFF.

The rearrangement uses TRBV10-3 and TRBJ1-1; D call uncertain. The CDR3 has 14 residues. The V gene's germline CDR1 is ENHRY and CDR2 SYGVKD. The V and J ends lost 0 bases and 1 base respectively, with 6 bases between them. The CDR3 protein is CAISESGQNTEAFF. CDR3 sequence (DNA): TGTGCCATCAGTGAGTCCGGCCAGAACACTGAAGCTTTCTTT.

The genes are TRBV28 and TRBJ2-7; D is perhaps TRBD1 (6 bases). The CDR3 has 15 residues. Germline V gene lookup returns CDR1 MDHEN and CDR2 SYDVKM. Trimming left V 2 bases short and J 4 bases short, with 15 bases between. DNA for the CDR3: TGTGCCAGCAGTTTACCTCCCGGACAGCTGTACGAGCAGTACTTC. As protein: CASSLPPGQLYEQYF. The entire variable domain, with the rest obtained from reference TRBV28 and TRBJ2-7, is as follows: DVKVTQSSRYLVKRTGEKVFLECVQDMDHENMFWYRQDPGLGLRLIYFSYDVKMKEKGDIPEGYSVSREKKERFSLILESASTNQTSMYLCASSLPPGQLYEQYFGPGTRLTVT.

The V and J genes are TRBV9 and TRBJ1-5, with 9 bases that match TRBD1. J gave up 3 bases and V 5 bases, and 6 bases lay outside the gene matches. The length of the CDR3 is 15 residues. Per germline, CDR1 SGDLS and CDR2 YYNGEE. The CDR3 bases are TGTGCCAGCAGGGCCGGGACAGGGAACAATCAGCCCCAGCATTTT. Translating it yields CASRAGTGNNQPQHF.

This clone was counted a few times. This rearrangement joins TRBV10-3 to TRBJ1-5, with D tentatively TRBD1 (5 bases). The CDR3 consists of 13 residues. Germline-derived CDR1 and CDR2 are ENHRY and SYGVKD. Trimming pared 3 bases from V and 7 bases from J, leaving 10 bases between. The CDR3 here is CAISELEGQPQHF. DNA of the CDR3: TGTGCCATCAGTGAATTGGAGGGGCAGCCCCAGCATTTT.

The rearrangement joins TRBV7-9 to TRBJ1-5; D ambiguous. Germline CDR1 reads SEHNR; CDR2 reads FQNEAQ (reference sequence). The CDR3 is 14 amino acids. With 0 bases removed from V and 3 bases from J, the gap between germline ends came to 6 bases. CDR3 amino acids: CASSLADVNQPQHF. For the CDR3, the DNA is TGTGCCAGCAGCTTAGCGGACGTCAATCAGCCCCAGCATTTT. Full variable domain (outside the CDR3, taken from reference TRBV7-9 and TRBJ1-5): DTGVSQNPRHKITKRGQNVTFRCDPISEHNRLYWYRQTLGQGPEFLTYFQNEAQLEKSRLLSDRFSAERPKGSFSTLEIQRTEQGDSAMYLCASSLADVNQPQHFGDGTRLSIL.

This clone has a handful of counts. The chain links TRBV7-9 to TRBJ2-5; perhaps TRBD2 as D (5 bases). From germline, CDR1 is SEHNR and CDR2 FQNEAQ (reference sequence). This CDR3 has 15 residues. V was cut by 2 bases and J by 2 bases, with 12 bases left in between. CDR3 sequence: CASSLLDGGQETQYF. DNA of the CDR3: TGTGCCAGCAGCTTACTAGACGGAGGACAAGAGACCCAGTACTTC.

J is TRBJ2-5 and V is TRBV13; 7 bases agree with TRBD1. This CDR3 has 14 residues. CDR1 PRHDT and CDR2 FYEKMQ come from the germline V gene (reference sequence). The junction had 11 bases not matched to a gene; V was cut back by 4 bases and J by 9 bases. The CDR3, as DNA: TGTGCCAGCAGCTCGAACAGGGGTGCGGTGGCCCAGTACTTC. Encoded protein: CASSSNRGAVAQYF.

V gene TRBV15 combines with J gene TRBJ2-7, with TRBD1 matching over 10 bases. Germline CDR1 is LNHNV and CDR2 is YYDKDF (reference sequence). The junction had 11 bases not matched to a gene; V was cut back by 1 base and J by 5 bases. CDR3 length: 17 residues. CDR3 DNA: TGTGCCACCAGCAGAGGCCCGCCCGGGACAGGGGATCACGAGCAGTACTTC. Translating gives CATSRGPPGTGDHEQYF.

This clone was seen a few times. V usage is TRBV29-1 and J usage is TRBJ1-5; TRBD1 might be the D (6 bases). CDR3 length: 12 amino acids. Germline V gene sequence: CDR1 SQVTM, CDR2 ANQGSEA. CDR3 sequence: CSYRDSNQPQHF. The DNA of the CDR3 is TGCAGTTACAGGGATAGCAATCAGCCCCAGCATTTT.

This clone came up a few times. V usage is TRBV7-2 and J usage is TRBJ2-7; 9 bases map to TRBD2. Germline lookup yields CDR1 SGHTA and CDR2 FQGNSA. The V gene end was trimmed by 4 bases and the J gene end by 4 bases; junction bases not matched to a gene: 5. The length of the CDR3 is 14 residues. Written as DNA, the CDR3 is TGTGCCAGCAGCTCACGGACTAGCGATTACGAGCAGTACTTC. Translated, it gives CASSSRTSDYEQYF.

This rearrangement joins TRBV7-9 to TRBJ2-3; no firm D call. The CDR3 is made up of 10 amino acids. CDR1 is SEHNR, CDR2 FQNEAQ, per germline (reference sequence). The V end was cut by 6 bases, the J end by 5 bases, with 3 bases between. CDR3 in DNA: TGTGCCAGCAGTCGAGATACGCAGTATTTT. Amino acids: CASSRDTQYF.

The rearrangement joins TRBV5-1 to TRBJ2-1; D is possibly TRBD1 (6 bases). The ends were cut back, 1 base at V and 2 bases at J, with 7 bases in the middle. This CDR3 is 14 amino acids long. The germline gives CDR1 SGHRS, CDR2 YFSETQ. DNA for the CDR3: TGCGCCAGCAGCTTGACAGGGACCTACAATGAGCAGTTCTTC. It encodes CASSLTGTYNEQFF.